This entry features one T cell receptor beta chain sequence. The CDR3 runs 15 residues. V shed 4 bases and J shed 10 bases, with 18 bases lying between them. The germline gives CDR1 SGDLS, CDR2 YYNGEE. Assay used: immunoSEQ multiplex PCR; TCRdb lists only in-frame clones, some missing. The sample lists some 900,000 clones, approximately 80% seen once, with nearly 1.5% in the top ten. This entry is derived from a study of shared clonotypes between healthy human individuals. This clonotype was sampled from a man between 18 and 35 years old in good health. The rearrangement links TRBV9 to TRBJ1-6; D ambiguous. The sample was memory CD4+ T cells sorted from blood. The subset: CD45RA-negative fraction. This CDR3 is CASSLLPSAGSPLHF. The CDR3 nucleotides are TGTGCCAGCAGCTTATTGCCCTCCGCCGGGTCACCCCTCCACTTT. The variable domain in full, completed from reference TRBV9 and TRBJ1-6, reads DSGVTQTPKHLITATGQRVTLRCSPRSGDLSVYWYQQSLDQGLQFLIQYYNGEERAKGNILERFSAQQFPDLHSELNLSSLELGDSALYFCASSLLPSAGSPLHFGNGTRLTVT.